Listed here are 19 T cell receptor beta chains from one sample, sequenced in a study of T-cell reconstitution after alpha-beta-depleted transplantation in children. During its preparation, the TCRbeta library received unique molecular identifiers. Using its own MiXCR run on the PCR reads, TCRdb lists one record per CDR3 protein. The table includes some 600,000 distinct CDR3 sequences, around 13% detected once. Sequenced material: PBMCs, mostly from graft donor cells, taken 360 days after TCRalphabeta/CD19-depleted stem cell transplant. All receptors derive from a male patient younger than 18 who had a stem cell transplant for acute myeloid leukemia, so the T cells may come from the graft donor.

This clonotype was recorded at least ten times. The gene calls are TRBV20-1 and TRBJ2-3; 13 bases align to TRBD2. The CDR3 has 18 residues. V was pared by 0 bases and J by 2 bases, with 8 bases of the junction left unmatched. Germline V gives CDR1 DFQATT, CDR2 SNEGSKA (reference sequence). The CDR3, as DNA: TGCAGTGCTAGAGATTCCGGGACTAGCGGGACCCCCACAGATACGCAGTATTTT. It encodes CSARDSGTSGTPTDTQYF.

In this sample, this clonotype turned up many times. The chain links TRBV12-3 or TRBV12-4 to TRBJ2-3; a possible D gene is TRBD1 (6 bases). This CDR3 has 15 amino acids. The V end lost 5 bases, the J end lost 1 base, and 13 bases lay between the germline ends. In DNA form, the CDR3 reads TGTGCCAGCAGTGAAGGGGGAATTCGCACAGATACGCAGTATTTT. Translation: CASSEGGIRTDTQYF.

The chain uses TRBV14 and TRBJ2-2, with 8 bases matching TRBD1. The CDR3 has 14 residues. The V gene end was trimmed by 4 bases and the J gene end by 5 bases; junction bases not matched to a gene: 3. Germline V gene data show CDR1 as SGHDN and CDR2 as FVKESK. The CDR3 bases are TGTGCCAGCAGCCCAGGGGGCTGGACCGGGGAGCTGTTTTTT. This sequence encodes CASSPGGWTGELFF.

This clonotype was seen more than once but under ten times. CDR3 coding DNA: TGTGCCAGCTCACCACAACGGGGGCTCGAGACCCAGTACTTC. It translates to CASSPQRGLETQYF. The chain links TRBV18 to TRBJ2-5; D is possibly TRBD1 or TRBD2 (6 bases each). The germline V gene has CDR1 KGHSH and CDR2 LQKENI. With 1 base removed from V and 5 bases from J, the gap between germline ends came to 11 bases. CDR3 length: 14 amino acids.

The chain uses TRBV19 and TRBJ1-5, with 7 bases aligning to TRBD1. V was pared by 7 bases and J by 4 bases, with 13 bases of the junction left unmatched. The CDR3 consists of 16 residues. The germline V gene has CDR1 LNHDA and CDR2 SQIVND (reference sequence). DNA for the CDR3: TGTGCCAGTACTTCGTCGACAGGGCGCTATAATCAGCCCCAGCATTTT. Its protein is CASTSSTGRYNQPQHF.

This clonotype has just a few counts. The chain carries TRBV20-1 and TRBJ2-7; D remains unclear. Per the germline V gene, CDR1 is DFQATT and CDR2 is SNEGSKA (reference sequence). The CDR3 contains 14 residues. V lost 4 bases and J 0 bases, leaving 13 bases between the germline ends. CDR3 DNA: TGCAGTGCTAATACCCGGGTTAGCTCCTACGAGCAGTACTTC. Amino acid sequence: CSANTRVSSYEQYF.

In its sample, this clonotype was seen a few times. V is TRBV15 and J is TRBJ2-7; 7 positions agree with TRBD1. CDR3 size: 16 residues. J was trimmed by 3 bases and V by 1 base; bases with no gene match: 9. Germline CDR1 and CDR2: LNHNV and YYDKDF (reference sequence). The CDR3 loop reads CATSRGRTGRVYEQYF. The CDR3, as DNA: TGTGCCACCAGCAGAGGGCGGACAGGCAGGGTCTACGAGCAGTACTTC.

This clonotype has more than one count but fewer than ten. This chain joins TRBV5-8 and TRBJ2-1; D is perhaps TRBD1 (6 bases). Trimming shortened V by 0 bases and J by 3 bases, and 10 bases separated the two germline ends. The V gene's germline CDR1 is SGHTS and CDR2 YDEGEE. This CDR3 has 15 residues. Here the CDR3 reads CASSLDRVVYNEQFF. The CDR3, as DNA: TGTGCCAGCAGCTTGGACAGGGTCGTCTACAATGAGCAGTTCTTC.

The V and J genes are TRBV20-1 and TRBJ2-1; TRBD2 aligns across 10 bases. Germline trimming cut 6 bases from V and 3 bases from J; bases unmatched to any gene: 11. Germline CDR1 and CDR2: DFQATT and SNEGSKA (reference sequence). This CDR3 contains 16 residues. The CDR3 nucleotides read TGCAGTGCAAGAACAGCGGGAGGGCTCTACTACAATGAGCAGTTCTTC. Residues: CSARTAGGLYYNEQFF.

V is TRBV18 and J is TRBJ2-5; 13 bases line up with TRBD2. Germline CDR1 reads KGHSH; CDR2 reads LQKENI. The ends lost 6 bases at V and 4 bases at J; junction bases unmatched: 8. The CDR3 is made up of 16 amino acids. The CDR3 loop reads CASSPTRLAGGETQYF. CDR3 bases: TGTGCCAGCTCCCCCACGAGACTAGCGGGAGGAGAGACCCAGTACTTC.

This sequence joins TRBV29-1 and TRBJ2-3; no firm D call. The germline V gene encodes CDR1 SQVTM and CDR2 ANQGSEA. The V end lost 0 bases, the J end lost 2 bases, and 12 bases lay between the germline ends. CDR3 size: 15 residues. The CDR3 coding sequence is TGCAGCGTTGAAGATCCCCCCTATAACACAGATACGCAGTATTTT. This gives the protein CSVEDPPYNTDTQYF.

CDR3 in DNA: TGCAGTGCTAGAGAGAGGGCGTCTGGGAATTCACCCCTCCACTTT. Its protein is CSARERASGNSPLHF. The chain carries TRBV20-1 and TRBJ1-6, with D unresolved. This CDR3 has 15 amino acids. Between the trimmed V and J ends, which lost 0 bases and 7 bases, there was a span of 13 bases. Germline V CDR1 and CDR2: DFQATT, SNEGSKA (reference sequence).

This clonotype was recorded a few times. The chain combines TRBV7-9 with TRBJ2-1; D unresolved. This CDR3 contains 15 residues. CDR1 and CDR2 (germline): SEHNR, FQNEAQ (reference sequence). V lost 10 bases, J lost 0 bases, and 16 bases lay in between. The CDR3 reads CATSPQMSSYNEQFF. DNA for the CDR3: TGTGCCACCTCCCCCCAAATGAGCTCCTACAATGAGCAGTTCTTC. Variable domain in full (rest from reference TRBV7-9 and TRBJ2-1): DTGVSQNPRHKITKRGQNVTFRCDPISEHNRLYWYRQTLGQGPEFLTYFQNEAQLEKSRLLSDRFSAERPKGSFSTLEIQRTEQGDSAMYLCATSPQMSSYNEQFFGPGTRLTVL.

The J gene is TRBJ2-7, the V gene TRBV6-5; 12 nucleotides agree with TRBD2. The ends lost 0 bases at V and 2 bases at J; junction bases unmatched: 8. The V gene's germline CDR1 is MNHEY and CDR2 SVGAGI. The CDR3 is 18 amino acids. The CDR3 spells CASSYSRFLAGGPYEQYF. Here the CDR3 DNA reads TGTGCCAGCAGTTACTCCCGTTTTCTAGCGGGAGGGCCCTACGAGCAGTACTTC.

The V and J genes are TRBV28 and TRBJ2-4; tentatively, D is TRBD2 (5 bases). V was cut by 8 bases and J by 15 bases, with 17 bases left in between. Germline CDR1 is MDHEN and CDR2 is SYDVKM. The CDR3 consists of 11 residues. The CDR3 bases are TGTGCCAGCGGCTATGGCGGGCCTACGTACTTC. Residues: CASGYGGPTYF.

V gene TRBV5-6 combines with J gene TRBJ2-3, with 9 bases that match TRBD1. The CDR3 length is 14 residues. Unmatched junction bases numbered 6, after V lost 4 bases and J lost 6 bases. Germline V gene data show CDR1 as SGHDT and CDR2 as YYEEEE. This CDR3 reads CASSIGTGLDTQYF. In nucleotides, the CDR3 is TGTGCCAGCAGCATCGGGACAGGGTTGGATACGCAGTATTTT.

This clonotype has only a few counts. The V call is TRBV21-1, the J call TRBJ1-6. TRBV21-1 represents a pseudogene. This CDR3 is 20 amino acids long. For the CDR3, the DNA is TGTGCCAGCAGCAAACTCCCCCTACAGGGCCCAAGCTCCTATAATTCACCCCTCCACTTT. Amino acid sequence: CASSKLPLQGPSSYNSPLHF.

The V and J genes are TRBV12-3 or TRBV12-4 and TRBJ2-7, with TRBD2 as a possible D gene (5 bases). This CDR3 region has 12 residues. The V end lost 7 bases, the J end lost 6 bases, and 13 bases lay between the germline ends. Here the CDR3 DNA reads TGTGCCAGCACCTTCGGACTGGGCGAGCAGTACTTC. Its protein product is CASTFGLGEQYF.

In this sample, this clonotype turned up a few times. The chain recombines TRBV7-8 with TRBJ2-5; a weak D match, TRBD1 (5 bases). Per germline, CDR1 SGHVS and CDR2 FQNEAQ. V shed 2 bases and J shed 3 bases, with 10 bases lying between them. The CDR3 length is 14 residues. The CDR3 DNA sequence: TGTGCCAGCAGCTTACAGGGTCGGGAAGAGACCCAGTACTTC. Amino acid sequence: CASSLQGREETQYF.